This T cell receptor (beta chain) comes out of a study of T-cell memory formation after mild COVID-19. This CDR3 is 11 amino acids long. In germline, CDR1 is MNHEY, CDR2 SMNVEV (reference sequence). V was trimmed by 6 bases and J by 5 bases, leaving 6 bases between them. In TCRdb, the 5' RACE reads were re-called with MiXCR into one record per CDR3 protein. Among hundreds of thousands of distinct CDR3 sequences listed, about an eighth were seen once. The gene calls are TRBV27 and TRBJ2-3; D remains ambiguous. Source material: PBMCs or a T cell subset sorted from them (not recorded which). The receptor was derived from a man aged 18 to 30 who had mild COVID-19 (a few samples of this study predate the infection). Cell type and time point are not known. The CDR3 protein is CASRKLDTQYF. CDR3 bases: TGTGCCAGCAGGAAATTAGATACGCAGTATTTT.